The 15 T cell receptor beta chains below were found in one sample sequenced in a study of molecular identifiers for immune sequencing clone quantification. TCRdb redid the calling of the PCR reads with MiXCR, one entry per CDR3 protein. The table shows about 640,000 distinct CDR3 sequences, with 20% occurring only once. The sample consisted of naive CD8+ T cells from blood, with Jurkat cell RNA spiked in. Subset in this sample: FACS-sorted CD8+CD4-CCR7+CD45RA+ naive T cells. The source is a human donor in good health. Some libraries in this study had Jurkat cell RNA spiked in.

The table lists this clonotype with many counts. The V call is TRBV19, the J call TRBJ1-4, with D possibly TRBD1 on 6 matching bases. The V gene lost 5 bases and the J gene lost 4 bases, with 14 bases spanning the gap. Per the germline V gene, CDR1 is LNHDA and CDR2 is SQIVND (reference sequence). The CDR3 runs 15 residues. The DNA for the CDR3 is TGTGCCAGTAGTTCGTCAGGGGCGCATAATGAAAAACTGTTTTTT. As protein: CASSSSGAHNEKLFF.

As for this clonotype: This may come from a read error, since a much larger clone is one base off. The chain joins TRBV14 to TRBJ2-1; tentative D call: TRBD2 (6 bases). The CDR3 is made up of 17 amino acids. The V gene lost 1 base and the J gene lost 4 bases, with 17 bases spanning the gap. Germline loops: CDR1 SGHDN, CDR2 FVKESK. DNA for the CDR3: TGTGCCAGCAGCCAAGGCTTGGCGGGACTCGTATACAATGAGCAGTTCTTC. Its protein product is CASSQGLAGLVYNEQFF.

CDR3 bases: TGTGCCAGCAGTTTAAGCGAGACAGGGGGCTACGAGCAGTACTTC. This sequence encodes CASSLSETGGYEQYF. V gene TRBV28 combines with J gene TRBJ2-7; 9 bases are shared with TRBD1. Trimming took 2 bases from V and 3 from J; bases not matched to a gene: 5. Germline CDR1 MDHEN, CDR2 SYDVKM. The CDR3 is 15 residues long.

The sample holds many counts of this clonotype. The CDR3 nucleotides are TGCGCCAGCAGCCAATGGAGGGGAAAATACGAGCAGTACTTC. The encoded protein is CASSQWRGKYEQYF. This chain connects TRBV4-3 to TRBJ2-7; D is perhaps TRBD2 (6 bases). The germline gives CDR1 LGHNA, CDR2 YSLEER. The CDR3 loop spans 14 amino acids. V was pared by 2 bases and J by 4 bases, with 12 bases between.

This clonotype was recorded many times. The chain employs TRBV19 and TRBJ2-3; D may be TRBD2 (6 bases). This CDR3 contains 15 residues. The V gene's germline CDR1 is LNHDA and CDR2 SQIVND (reference sequence). Trimming cost V 9 bases and J 4 bases, with 20 bases left between them. Here the CDR3 reads CASHDPTSVPDTQYF. CDR3 nucleotide sequence: TGTGCCAGCCACGATCCGACTAGTGTCCCAGATACGCAGTATTTT.

This clonotype was detected many times. This rearrangement joins TRBV5-5 to TRBJ2-3, with 10 bases matching TRBD2. The CDR3 runs to 15 residues. V lost 4 bases and J lost 1; bases outside the gene matches: 3. From germline, CDR1 is SGHKS and CDR2 YYEKEE (reference sequence). As DNA, the CDR3 is TGTGCCAGCAGCCAACTAGCGGGGCGCACAGATACGCAGTATTTT. Its translation is CASSQLAGRTDTQYF.

This clonotype came up a few times. The V and J genes are TRBV12-3 or TRBV12-4 and TRBJ1-6; D gene unclear. Trimming shortened V by 4 bases and J by 8 bases, and 6 bases separated the two germline ends. This CDR3 is 12 amino acids long. The CDR3 region has the DNA TGTGCCAGCAGTTCGCCCCATTCACCCCTCCACTTT. Translated: CASSSPHSPLHF.

This clonotype was counted ten times or more. The rearrangement joins TRBV6-5 to TRBJ2-1, with 9 bases that match TRBD2. V shed 0 bases and J 6 bases; nucleotides not matched to a gene: 6. Looked up from germline, CDR1 is MNHEY and CDR2 is SVGAGI. The CDR3 is 16 residues long. CDR3 sequence (DNA): TGTGCCAGCAGTTACTCGGTAGCGGGAGAGGTCAATGAGCAGTTCTTC. It is translated as CASSYSVAGEVNEQFF.

This clonotype has ten or more counts. This chain links TRBV5-4 with TRBJ2-5, with 9 positions matching TRBD2. The CDR3 runs to 14 residues. V shed 4 bases, J shed 5 bases, and the junction held 6 bases outside the gene matches. Germline V gene lookup returns CDR1 SGHNT and CDR2 YYREEE (reference sequence). CDR3 amino acids: CASSPRGGLETQYF. The CDR3 DNA reads TGTGCCAGCAGCCCGCGGGGGGGCCTCGAGACCCAGTACTTC. The variable domain in full, with the rest retrieved from reference TRBV5-4 and TRBJ2-5, is ETGVTQSPTHLIKTRGQQVTLRCSSQSGHNTVSWYQQALGQGPQFIFQYYREEENGRGNFPPRFSGLQFPNYSSELNVNALELDDSALYLCASSPRGGLETQYFGPGTRLLVL.

Worth noting for this clonotype: A clone one base away is much larger, so this may be a read error. The chain links TRBV19 to TRBJ1-1, with D unclear. The V gene's germline CDR1 is LNHDA and CDR2 SQIVND (reference sequence). Trimming pared 0 bases from V and 9 bases from J, leaving 17 bases between. This CDR3 is 15 amino acids long. CDR3 in DNA: TGTGCCAGTAGTATAGATGAAGGGTTGGAGACTAAAGCTTTCTTT. It is translated as CASSIDEGLETKAFF.

Worth noting for this clonotype: Because the CDR3's place on the DNA is in doubt, the DNA is left out and the CDR3 is given as listed by TCRdb. The chain employs TRBV7-5 and TRBJ2-7; the table's D call TRBD1 went unverified against the DNA. TRBV7-5 represents a pseudogene. The CDR3 contains 19 residues when both ends are counted. The CDR3 here is CISVPEVNRPKPGSYEQYF.

This clonotype has ten or more counts. The rearrangement links TRBV5-5 to TRBJ1-1; D might be TRBD1 (6 bases). V dropped 1 base and J dropped 4 bases, with 8 bases sitting between them. This CDR3 has 13 amino acids. Germline CDR1 reads SGHKS; CDR2 reads YYEKEE (reference sequence). CDR3 nucleotides: TGTGCCAGCAGCTTGAACAGGGCCACTGAAGCTTTCTTT. It codes for CASSLNRATEAFF.

A word on this clonotype: A clone one base away is much larger, so this may be a read error. The chain is built from TRBV20-1 and TRBJ2-7, with D possibly TRBD2 on 6 matching bases. This CDR3 contains 13 residues. V was pared by 3 bases and J by 0 bases, with 9 bases between. Germline lookup yields CDR1 DFQATT and CDR2 SNEGSKA (reference sequence). CDR3 sequence reads: CSASGGTSYEQYF. CDR3 sequence (DNA): TGCAGTGCTAGTGGGGGGACCTCCTACGAGCAGTACTTC.

Of note for this clonotype: A junction boundary mismatches the germline segment, possibly from a read error. This chain uses TRBV2 with TRBJ2-7; 7 nucleotides line up with TRBD1. From germline, CDR1 is SNHLY and CDR2 FYNNEI. This CDR3 spans 15 amino acids. CDR3 loop: CAGSEGAGFYYEQYF. For the CDR3, the DNA is TGTGCCGGCAGCGAGGGGGCAGGGTTCTACTACGAGCAGTACTTC.

The gene calls are TRBV4-3 and TRBJ2-7; D unresolved. Germline V gene sequence: CDR1 LGHNA, CDR2 YSLEER. Deletions cut 0 bases from V and 2 bases from J, with 8 bases between. This CDR3 is 14 amino acids long. CDR3 sequence: CASSQDGVTYEQYF. CDR3 DNA sequence: TGCGCCAGCAGCCAAGATGGGGTTACCTACGAGCAGTACTTC.